These T cell receptor beta chains were read from a single sample in a study of blood T cell repertoires in COVID-19. Data came from immunoSEQ multiplex PCR; TCRdb stores just in-frame clones and leaves some out. Altogether some 96,000 clones are present, around 85% being singletons, with the ten largest covering over 10%. The sequencing input was peripheral blood. These receptors all come from a human donor in a cohort sampled during active COVID-19. Each CDR3 is given with its conserved first and last residue. A D gene is named only where the DNA matches it firmly. Expanded clones are given a class, and other clones once, few, many or no size at all.

j_call	clone_size	d_call	v_call	cdr3_nt	cdr3_aa
TRBJ1-2	-	-	TRBV27	TGTGCCAGCAGCCTCGGCCCTTGGGGGGGTTATGGCTACACCTTC	CASSLGPWGGYGYTF
TRBJ2-2	-	-	TRBV5-1	TGCGCCAGCAGGCGCAGGGAGAACACCGGGGAGCTGTTTTTT	CASRRRENTGELFF
TRBJ2-7	-	-	TRBV6-5	TGTGCCAGCAGTTCAGGGGAAGGGTACGAGCAGTACTTC	CASSSGEGYEQYF
TRBJ1-1	-	-	TRBV19	TGTGCCAGTACCTGGGGACAAATGAACACTGAAGCTTTCTTT	CASTWGQMNTEAFF
TRBJ2-4	-	-	TRBV19	TGTGCCAGTAGTATCAGTTGGGCAGCCAAAAACATTCAGTACTTC	CASSISWAAKNIQYF
TRBJ2-4	-	-	TRBV3-1/TRBV3-2	TGTGCCAGCAGCCCCGGGACTGCAGCCAAAAACATTCAGTACTTC	CASSPGTAAKNIQYF
TRBJ1-2	-	TRBD1	TRBV25-1	TGTGCCAGCAGTGGCCAAGACAGGGTGGGAGGCTACACCTTC	CASSGQDRVGGYTF
TRBJ2-6	once	-	TRBV19	TGTGCCAGTAGTAGAAAAACCAGGGGGGACGGGGCCAACGTCCTGACTTTC	CASSRKTRGDGANVLTF
TRBJ2-5	-	-	TRBV5-1	TGCGCCAGCAGCTTGGTGTCACCCTCGTCGGGGACCCAGTACTTC	CASSLVSPSSGTQYF
TRBJ2-1	-	TRBD1	TRBV3-1/TRBV3-2	TGTGCCAGCAGCGGCCGGGACAGGGAGTTCTTC	CASSGRDREFF
TRBJ2-1	-	-	TRBV15	TGTGCCACCAGTCTCCGTTCTGAGCAGTTCTTC	CATSLRSEQFF
TRBJ2-1	once	-	TRBV12-3/TRBV12-4	TGTGCCAGCAGCCCCAGAGAGGTCCCTGAGCAGTTCTTC	CASSPREVPEQFF
TRBJ2-7	few	-	TRBV20-1	TGCAGTGCTAGTGATTTACGAGCTTTCTACGAGCAGTACTTC	CSASDLRAFYEQYF
TRBJ1-3	-	-	TRBV7-8	TGTGCCAGCAGTTCGAGCGGGCGGGGCTCTGGAAACACCATATATTTT	CASSSSGRGSGNTIYF
TRBJ2-1	-	-	TRBV11-3	TGTGCCAGCAGCTTATGGGGGCTGCACAATGAGCAGTTCTTC	CASSLWGLHNEQFF
TRBJ1-4	-	-	TRBV18	TGTGCCAGCTCACCGAGGCAGGGAACTAATGAAAAACTGTTTTTT	CASSPRQGTNEKLFF
TRBJ1-5	-	TRBD1	TRBV27	TGTGCCAGCAGTGAGGGACAGGGGCCGTTCAGAGGCAATCAGCCCCAGCATTTT	CASSEGQGPFRGNQPQHF
TRBJ1-4	-	-	TRBV7-9	TGTGCCAGCAGTGAGGCAGGCGGGCATGAAAAACTGTTTTTT	CASSEAGGHEKLFF
TRBJ1-1	-	-	TRBV5-1	TGCGCCAGCAGCTCGAGGGCGGGGGGCACTGAAGCTTTCTTT	CASSSRAGGTEAFF
TRBJ2-5	-	TRBD2	TRBV20-1	TGCAGTGCTCGTGGGGGACTAGCGGGACAAGAGACCCAGTACTTC	CSARGGLAGQETQYF
TRBJ2-7	-	-	TRBV7-2	TGTGCCAGCAGCTTAATGGGCGGGACGTACGAGCAGTACTTC	CASSLMGGTYEQYF
TRBJ1-3	-	TRBD1	TRBV4-1	TGCGCCAGCAGCCACCCGACAGGGCGTGGAAACACCATATATTTT	CASSHPTGRGNTIYF
TRBJ2-2	-	TRBD2	TRBV7-6	TGTGCCAGCAGCCGCTCGGGCAGCGGGGGCACCGGGGAGCTGTTTTTT	CASSRSGSGGTGELFF
TRBJ1-1	-	-	TRBV7-2	TGTGCCAGCAGCCCGGGAGTGAAAGTCGCTGAAGCTTTCTTT	CASSPGVKVAEAFF
TRBJ2-7	-	TRBD2	TRBV5-4	TGTGCCAGCAGCGTGGGACTAGCGGGAGGCCCGGAGAAGCAGTACTTC	CASSVGLAGGPEKQYF
TRBJ2-6	-	-	TRBV6-4	TGTGCCAGCAGTGTCCGGGGCAGGGAGGCATCTGGGGCCAACGTCCTGACTTTC	CASSVRGREASGANVLTF
TRBJ2-7	-	TRBD1	TRBV25-1	TGTGCCAGCAGTCGGACAGGGATTAACGAGCAGTACTTC	CASSRTGINEQYF
TRBJ2-5	-	-	TRBV9	TGTGCCAGCAGCGTAGCCGGAGGGGAGACCCAGTACTTC	CASSVAGGETQYF
TRBJ2-7	-	-	TRBV6-2/TRBV6-3	TGTGCCAGCAGTCGGGACAATTCCTACGAGCAGTACTTC	CASSRDNSYEQYF
TRBJ2-3	-	TRBD2	TRBV7-6	TGTGCCAGCAGCGAAACTAGCGGGGGGAGCACAGATACGCAGTATTTT	CASSETSGGSTDTQYF
TRBJ2-1	-	TRBD2	TRBV27	TGTGCCAGCAGTTTAGAGCGGGATTCGAAGGGCAATGAGCAGTTCTTC	CASSLERDSKGNEQFF
TRBJ1-1	once	TRBD1	TRBV5-1	TGCGCCAGCAGCTTGTCAGGGGGGAACACTGAAGCTTTCTTT	CASSLSGGNTEAFF
TRBJ2-2	once	-	TRBV4-2	TGTGCCAGCAGCCAAGATCTGAGGGGGACCGGGGAGCTGTTTTTT	CASSQDLRGTGELFF
TRBJ1-5	-	-	TRBV7-9	TGTGCCAGCAGCTTAACCTACAATCAGCCCCAGCATTTT	CASSLTYNQPQHF
TRBJ1-4	few	-	TRBV7-8	TGTGCCAGCAGCTTAGGTTCAGTGACTAATGAAAAACTGTTTTTT	CASSLGSVTNEKLFF
TRBJ2-7	-	TRBD2	TRBV7-2	TGTGCCAGCAGCTACCCGAGTCGGCTAGCGGAGAGATACGAGCAGTACTTC	CASSYPSRLAERYEQYF
TRBJ1-5	once	-	TRBV19	TGTGCCAGTAGTATTAGCAGAGATCAGCCCCAGCATTTT	CASSISRDQPQHF
TRBJ2-3	-	-	TRBV2	TGTGCCAGCAGTGAAGCGGGGGGACTAGGGGGCAGGACGCAGTATTTT	CASSEAGGLGGRTQYF
TRBJ2-2	-	TRBD1	TRBV7-9	TGTGCCAGCAGCTCGGGACAGGGGGCTCTCGGGGAGCTGTTTTTT	CASSSGQGALGELFF
TRBJ1-2	-	TRBD1	TRBV2	TGTGCCAGCAGTTACGGACAGGCCGTAGGAGGCTACACCTTC	CASSYGQAVGGYTF
TRBJ2-6	-	-	TRBV2	TGTGCCAGCAGTGTCCCGGTCACGATCTCTGGGGCCAACGTCCTGACTTTC	CASSVPVTISGANVLTF
TRBJ1-5	-	-	TRBV12-3/TRBV12-4	TGTGCCAGCAGTTTAGGGAGGTTGCAGCCCCAGCATTTT	CASSLGRLQPQHF
TRBJ2-3	-	TRBD2	TRBV7-9	TGTGCCAGCGGCCCGGTGGGGGGAGGGGATACGCAGTATTTT	CASGPVGGGDTQYF
TRBJ2-3	-	TRBD2	TRBV11-2	TGTGCCAGCAGCTTAGTTTACCAAATTGCGCGGGGGGACACAGATACGCAGTATTTT	CASSLVYQIARGDTDTQYF